A single sample is the source of the 16 T cell receptor beta chains below, sequenced in a study of blood T cell repertoires in COVID-19. Libraries were prepared by immunoSEQ multiplex PCR; TCRdb keeps only in-frame clonotypes and omits some of them. The table includes about 90,000 clones, around 90% detected once. Sequenced sample: peripheral blood. The origin of the receptors is a human donor with active COVID-19. The donor label of this sample is uncertain.

The chain recombines TRBV2 with TRBJ2-3; D not resolved. V shed 5 bases and J shed 4 bases, with 4 bases lying between them. CDR3 length equals 11 residues. Germline lookup yields CDR1 SNHLY and CDR2 FYNNEI. The CDR3 loop reads CASSLADTQYF. CDR3 nucleotide sequence: TGTGCCAGCAGTCTAGCAGATACGCAGTATTTT.

A word on this clone: A junction end diverges from the germline sequence, so it may reflect a read error. J is TRBJ2-1 and V is TRBV7-6; TRBD1 might be the D (6 bases). The CDR3 has 15 amino acids. Germline CDR1 reads SGHVS; CDR2 reads FNYEAQ. CDR3 protein: CASSLGGHSSNEQFF. DNA for the CDR3: TGTGCCAGCAGCTTAGGGGGGCACTCCTCCAATGAGCAGTTCTTC.

The chain couples TRBV4-1 to TRBJ2-4; D possibly corresponds to TRBD2 (7 bases). The CDR3 has 17 residues. Looked up from germline, CDR1 is MGHRA and CDR2 is YSYEKL. Deletions cut 0 bases from V and 3 bases from J, with 15 bases between. The CDR3 sequence: CASSQEGGGLGKNIQYF. The DNA of the CDR3 is TGCGCCAGCAGCCAAGAGGGGGGGGGCCTCGGCAAAAACATTCAGTACTTC.

The chain recombines TRBV6-6 with TRBJ2-1, with unresolved D. This CDR3 is 14 amino acids long. The V and J ends lost 6 bases and 2 bases respectively, with 11 bases between them. Germline CDR1 reads MNHNY; CDR2 reads SVGAGI (reference sequence). As DNA, the CDR3 is TGTGCCAGCAGCCCTGACTTGACCTACAATGAGCAGTTCTTC. It is translated as CASSPDLTYNEQFF.

This rearrangement joins TRBV15 to TRBJ1-1; TRBD1 matches 9 bases. The CDR3 length is 14 residues. The ends lost 0 bases at V and 8 bases at J; junction bases unmatched: 4. The germline CDR1 and CDR2 sequences are LNHNV and YYDKDF (reference sequence). CDR3 loop: CATSRERTGEEAFF. As DNA, the CDR3 is TGTGCCACCAGCAGAGAAAGGACAGGGGAAGAAGCTTTCTTT. Full variable domain (remainder filled in from reference TRBV15 and TRBJ1-1): DAMVIQNPRYQVTQFGKPVTLSCSQTLNHNVMYWYQQKSSQAPKLLFHYYDKDFNNEADTPDNFQSRRPNTSFCFLDIRSPGLGDTAMYLCATSRERTGEEAFFGQGTRLTVV.

The rearrangement links TRBV4-2 to TRBJ2-3; 9 nucleotides line up with TRBD2. V lost 3 bases, J lost 3 bases, and 7 bases stayed unmatched. Germline CDR1 reads LGHNA; CDR2 reads YNFKEQ. This CDR3 has 16 amino acids. The CDR3 sequence: CASSQTGLASTDTQYF. The CDR3 region has the DNA TGTGCCAGCAGCCAGACGGGACTAGCCTCGACAGATACGCAGTATTTT.

This chain links TRBV7-3 with TRBJ2-1; 10 positions match TRBD2. The CDR3 totals 17 residues. Germline assignment: CDR1 SGHTA and CDR2 FQGTGA. V trimming: 4 bases; J trimming: 5 bases; junction bases outside the gene matches: 11. CDR3 in amino acids: CASSSMTLAGANNEQFF. CDR3 coding DNA: TGTGCCAGCAGCTCCATGACCCTAGCGGGGGCTAACAATGAGCAGTTCTTC.

J is TRBJ1-1 and V is TRBV15; 8 bases map to TRBD1. The CDR3 sequence is 15 residues long. The ends lost 8 bases at V and 7 bases at J; junction bases unmatched: 15. Germline assignment: CDR1 LNHNV and CDR2 YYDKDF (reference sequence). The CDR3 DNA follows: TGTGCCACCGGCGAGGTTCTGGGACAGGAGAGTGAAGCTTTCTTT. Protein product: CATGEVLGQESEAFF.

This chain uses TRBV6-6 with TRBJ1-1; D may be TRBD1 (5 bases). Trimming removed 5 bases at V and 4 bases at J, with 11 bases between. Per the germline V gene, CDR1 is MNHNY and CDR2 is SVGAGI (reference sequence). The length of the CDR3 is 13 residues. CDR3 DNA: TGTGCCAGCAGTCCACAAAGGGGCACTGAAGCTTTCTTT. Translating it yields CASSPQRGTEAFF.

CDR3 nucleotides: TGCGCCAGCAGCTTTTCATGGGGGCAGGGGGAAGCTTTCTTT. It encodes CASSFSWGQGEAFF. The chain employs TRBV5-1 and TRBJ1-1; D is perhaps TRBD1 (6 bases). The CDR3 sequence is 14 residues long. In germline, CDR1 is SGHRS, CDR2 YFSETQ. The V gene lost 2 bases and the J gene lost 8 bases, with 16 bases spanning the gap.

The chain carries TRBV5-5 and TRBJ2-7; no clear D. V lost 1 base and J lost 2, with 10 bases in between. CDR3 length: 14 residues. CDR1 SGHKS and CDR2 YYEKEE come from the germline V gene (reference sequence). The CDR3 coding sequence is TGTGCCAGCAGCTTGCAGGCCAGTCCCTACGAGCAGTACTTC. Its protein is CASSLQASPYEQYF.

V gene TRBV11-2 combines with J gene TRBJ2-2; 8 bases are a match to TRBD1. Germline trimming cut 1 base from V and 5 bases from J; bases unmatched to any gene: 0. CDR1 is SGHAT and CDR2 is FQNNGV in the germline V gene. The CDR3 length is 14 residues. The chain's CDR3 is CASSLGTGTGELFF. CDR3 nucleotide sequence: TGTGCCAGCAGCTTAGGGACAGGGACCGGGGAGCTGTTTTTT. Full variable domain (rest looked up from reference TRBV11-2 and TRBJ2-2): EAGVAQSPRYKIIEKRQSVAFWCNPISGHATLYWYQQILGQGPKLLIQFQNNGVVDDSQLPKDRFSAERLKGVDSTLKIQPAKLEDSAVYLCASSLGTGTGELFFGEGSRLTVL.

This rearrangement joins TRBV9 to TRBJ2-7; D not resolved. CDR3 length equals 13 residues. V was trimmed by 4 bases and J by 1 base, leaving 9 bases between them. Germline V CDR1 and CDR2: SGDLS, YYNGEE. CDR3 sequence reads: CASSSGRSYEQYF. The DNA for the CDR3 is TGTGCCAGCAGCTCTGGCAGGTCCTACGAGCAGTACTTC.

V and J are TRBV5-4 and TRBJ2-6; tentative D call: TRBD1 (6 bases). V lost 2 bases and J 0 bases, leaving 12 bases between the germline ends. This CDR3 is built from 17 residues. In germline, CDR1 is SGHNT, CDR2 YYREEE (reference sequence). CDR3 protein: CASSLVDRGSGANVLTF. The CDR3 DNA reads as TGTGCCAGCAGCTTAGTGGACAGAGGCTCTGGGGCCAACGTCCTGACTTTC.

The chain combines TRBV5-1 with TRBJ2-2; D is unresolved. The V and J ends lost 0 bases and 2 bases respectively, with 8 bases between them. The CDR3 loop spans 15 amino acids. Looked up from germline, CDR1 is SGHRS and CDR2 is YFSETQ. Written as DNA, the CDR3 is TGCGCCAGCAGCTTGGGGCAGATTAACACCGGGGAGCTGTTTTTT. Translating gives CASSLGQINTGELFF.

The rearrangement uses TRBV3-1 (or the pseudogene TRBV3-2) and TRBJ1-4; weak D call: TRBD1 (5 bases). V dropped 3 bases and J dropped 7 bases, with 15 bases sitting between them. The germline gives CDR1 LGHDT, CDR2 YNNKEL (reference sequence). The CDR3 length is 15 residues. CDR3 sequence reads: CASSQPRTGGEKLFF. The CDR3 nucleotides read TGTGCCAGCAGCCAGCCCAGGACGGGGGGTGAAAAACTGTTTTTT.